Described below is a single TCR beta chain sequence and its context. The data originate from a study of T-cell reconstitution after alpha-beta-depleted transplantation in children. Library preparation (for TCRbeta) was performed with unique molecular identifiers. TCRdb redid the calling of the PCR reads with MiXCR, one entry per CDR3 protein. The profile covers 450,000 to 500,000 distinct CDR3 sequences, with around 12% appearing a single time and roughly 5.4% taken by the ten largest. This CDR3 spans 19 amino acids. Trimming cost V 0 bases and J 3 bases; bases outside gene matches: 14. The V gene's germline CDR1 is MGHDK and CDR2 SYGVNS.

This clonotype was obtained from a human donor who donated a stem cell graft to a child with combined immunodeficiency. The J gene is TRBJ2-7, the V gene TRBV25-1; 10 positions agree with TRBD1. The sample consisted of PBMCs from the stem cell graft donor, taken from the stem cell graft. CDR3 nucleotides: TGTGCCAGCAGTGAATATATTCGGGGAAGAGGGACAGGGGTCTACGAGCAGTACTTC. Amino acid sequence: CASSEYIRGRGTGVYEQYF.